This note documents a single T cell receptor (beta chain) sequence. Authors' data handling: Nucleated cell counts were estimated from reference gene primer amplification. Clones were sequenced by immunoSEQ multiplex PCR, and TCRdb holds only the in-frame ones, with some missing. Clone size and V and J calls were adopted from that table, with D and trimming inferred from the DNA. Seen here are 150,000 to 200,000 clones, around 80% observed once, and the top ten hold approximately 19%. This sample was included in a study of blood T cell repertoires in COVID-19. Across the study: Donors in the United States, Italy and Spain gave samples during acute or convalescent COVID-19. T cells, B-cell-depleted T cells, or PBMCs provided the cDNA or gDNA that served as material.

The CDR3 loop spans 15 amino acids. Germline V CDR1 and CDR2: WSHSY, SAAADI. The V and J ends lost 5 bases and 3 bases, in that order; junction bases with no gene match: 7. Sequenced sample: peripheral blood. The chain has TRBV10-2 and TRBJ2-5; 9 bases agree with TRBD1. This TCR was sampled from an elderly woman with acute or convalescent COVID-19. CDR3 sequence: CASSQIRTGEETQYF. As DNA, the CDR3 is TGCGCCAGCAGTCAAATAAGGACAGGGGAAGAGACCCAGTACTTC.